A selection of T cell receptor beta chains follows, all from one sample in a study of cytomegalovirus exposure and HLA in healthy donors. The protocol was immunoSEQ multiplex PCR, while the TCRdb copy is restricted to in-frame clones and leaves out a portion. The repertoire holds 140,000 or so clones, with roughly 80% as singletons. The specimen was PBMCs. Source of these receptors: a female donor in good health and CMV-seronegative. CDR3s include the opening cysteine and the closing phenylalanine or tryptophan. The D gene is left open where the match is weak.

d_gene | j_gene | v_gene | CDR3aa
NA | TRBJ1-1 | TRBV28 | CASSNRGGANTEAFF
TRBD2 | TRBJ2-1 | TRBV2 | CATQPGLAVAFTYNEQFF
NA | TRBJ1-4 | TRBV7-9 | CASSTTGSPRQGEKLFF
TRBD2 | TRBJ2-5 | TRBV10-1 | CASSSRAGVRETQYF
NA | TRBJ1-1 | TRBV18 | CASSPGQLNEAFF
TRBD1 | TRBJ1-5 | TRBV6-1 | CASRAGTVGYQPQHF
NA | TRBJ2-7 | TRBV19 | CASSQGFPYEQYF
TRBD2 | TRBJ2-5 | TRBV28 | CASSSPSGRGYQETQYF
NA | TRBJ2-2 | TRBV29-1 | CSVEGGQTNTGELFF
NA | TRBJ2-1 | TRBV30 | CAWSGPLLTGQFF
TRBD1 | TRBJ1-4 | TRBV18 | CASSPQGATEKLFF
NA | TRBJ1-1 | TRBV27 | CASSSVLGGEAFF
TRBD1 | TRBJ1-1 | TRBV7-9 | CASSSMGQGSFMNTEAFF
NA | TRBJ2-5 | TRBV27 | CASSHGQETQYF
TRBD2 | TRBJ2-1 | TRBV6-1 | CASSEGTSGRGSYNEQFF
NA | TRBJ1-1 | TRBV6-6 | CASSQGGNTEAFF
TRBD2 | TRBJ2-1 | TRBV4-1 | CASRSFSGSTNEQFF
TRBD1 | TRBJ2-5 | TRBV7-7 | CASTPVDRGETQYF
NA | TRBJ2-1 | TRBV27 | CASREGANNEQFF
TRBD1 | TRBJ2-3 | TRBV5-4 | CASSLETGGYF
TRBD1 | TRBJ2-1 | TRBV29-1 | CSETGTGAYNEQFF
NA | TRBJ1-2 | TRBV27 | CASSSDSYGYTF
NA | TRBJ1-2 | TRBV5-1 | CASSEDGADGYTF
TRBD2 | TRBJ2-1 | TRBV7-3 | CASSLSAPSSGRIPNEQFF
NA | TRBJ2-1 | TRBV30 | CAWSTGPWQFF
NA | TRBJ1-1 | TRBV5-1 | CASSSDKMNTEAFF
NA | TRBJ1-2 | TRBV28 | CASRIRMKQGIYGYTF
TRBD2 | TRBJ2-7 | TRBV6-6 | CASWGLADSYEQYF
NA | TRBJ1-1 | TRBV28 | CASSFKRLNTEAFF
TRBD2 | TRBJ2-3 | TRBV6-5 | CASRLAVSTDTQYF
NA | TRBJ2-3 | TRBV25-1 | CASSEIGEAPIGTQYF
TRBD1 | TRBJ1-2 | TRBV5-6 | CAFTDRGLGAYGYTF
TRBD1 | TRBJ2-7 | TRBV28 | CASSFSSGTGDYEQYF
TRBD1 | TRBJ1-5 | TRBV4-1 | CASSHRQGTSQPQHF
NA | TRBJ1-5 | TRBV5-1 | CASSLEYNQPQHF
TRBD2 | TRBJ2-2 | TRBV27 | CASSLAGVNTGELFF
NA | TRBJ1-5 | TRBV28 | CASSLESPLPQHF
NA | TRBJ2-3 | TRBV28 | CASSFRGTDTQYF
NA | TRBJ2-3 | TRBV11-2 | CASSSGWGDSADTQYF
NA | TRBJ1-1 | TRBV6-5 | CASSYVGGRTEAFF
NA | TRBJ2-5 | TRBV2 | CASSEAPLGVEETQYF